What follows describes a single TCR beta chain. Its matching antigen is unknown. The data originate from a study of OX40 agonist ivuxolimab in advanced cancers. Study as a whole: Six ivuxolimab dose levels, 0.01 to 10 mg/kg, were given intravenously every 2 weeks. Three individuals attained partial responses, comprising one hepatocellular carcinoma case and two cutaneous melanoma cases. Notes on the study in general: At doses 0.1 to 3.0 mg/kg, CD4+ and CD8+ clones expanded.

Libraries were prepared by immunoSEQ multiplex PCR; TCRdb keeps only in-frame clonotypes and omits some of them. The table has over 55,000 clones, roughly 82% seen once. Drawing of blood for sampling happened at baseline, at cycle 4 day 1, and at cycle 7 day 1. The germline V gene has CDR1 MNHEY and CDR2 SVGAGI. The CDR3 extends over 15 amino acids. Trimming stripped 2 bases from V and 0 bases from J, with 7 bases between. The sample here was CD4+ or CD8+ T cells sorted from blood, taken in a trial of the OX40 agonist ivuxolimab. The sequence was obtained from an adult with an advanced solid tumor such as melanoma, head and neck, liver or kidney cancer. The chain joins TRBV6-5 to TRBJ2-2; the D gene is possibly TRBD1 (6 bases). CDR3: CASSYGQPNTGELFF. The DNA of the CDR3 is TGTGCCAGCAGTTACGGACAGCCGAACACCGGGGAGCTGTTTTTT.